The entry that follows covers one T cell receptor (beta chain) sequence. What it binds is not known. This CDR3 spans 14 amino acids. CDR1 and CDR2 from the germline V gene are MNHNS and SASEGT. Trimming shortened V by 8 bases and J by 3 bases, and 16 bases separated the two germline ends. The sample is drawn from a study of cytomegalovirus exposure and HLA in healthy donors. In the study overall: HLA-typed donors contributed about 85 million unique TCRs, which were held in an early data release.

Study-level points and caveats: In all likelihood, a cluster of highly shared sequence variants was a sequencing artifact. In a later analysis, compared with equally common non-associated chains, HLA-associated beta chains were more expanded. Altogether, 160 or so TCR beta chains were recorded as cytomegalovirus-associated.

Primers for the PCR totalled 60 Vbeta and 13 Jbeta. Method: immunoSEQ multiplex PCR; TCRdb's copy keeps in-frame clones and lacks some. The table includes 70,000 to 90,000 clones, about 77% detected once. The rearrangement links TRBV6-1 to TRBJ1-2; tentatively, D is TRBD1 (6 bases). Specimen: PBMCs. The TCR sequence derives from a man in his fifties or sixties in good health and CMV-seronegative. CDR3 nucleotides: TGTGCCAGCTACCAGGGGTCGGTCGACTATGGCTACACCTTC. Encoded protein: CASYQGSVDYGYTF.